A single sample gave rise to the 14 T cell receptor beta chains below, sequenced in a study of shared clonotypes between healthy human individuals. Profiled with immunoSEQ multiplex PCR; TCRdb holds only in-frame clones, not every one. The sample has 490,000 or so clones, less than 80% seen once. The sequencing sample was made of PBMCs. The receptors here all came from a woman in her 40s in good health. Some clones in this sample may be carry-over from other donors' samples.

The V and J genes are TRBV7-3 and TRBJ1-1; D uncertain. V shed 2 bases and J shed 1 base, with 8 bases lying between them. The CDR3 loop spans 14 amino acids. Per the germline V gene, CDR1 is SGHTA and CDR2 is FQGTGA. The CDR3 spells CASSLEGGNTEAFF. The CDR3 bases are TGTGCCAGCAGCTTAGAGGGCGGGAACACTGAAGCTTTCTTT. Looking up the rest from reference TRBV7-3 and TRBJ1-1 gives the full variable domain: GAGVSQTPSNKVTEKGKYVELRCDPISGHTALYWYRQSLGQGPEFLIYFQGTGAADDSGLPNDRFFAVRPEGSVSTLKIQRTERGDSAVYLCASSLEGGNTEAFFGQGTRLTVV.

At least ten counts were recorded for this clone. The rearrangement joins TRBV5-1 to TRBJ2-5; perhaps D is TRBD1 or TRBD2 (6 bases each). Germline V gives CDR1 SGHRS, CDR2 YFSETQ. CDR3 length: 16 amino acids. Trimming removed 0 bases at V and 1 base at J, with 13 bases between. The CDR3 DNA is TGCGCCAGCAGCTTGGGGGGCTGGGGGGCCCAAGAGACCCAGTACTTC. Protein sequence: CASSLGGWGAQETQYF.

A single count supports this clone. The chain links TRBV28 to TRBJ2-5, with a weak D call TRBD1 (6 bases). CDR1 is MDHEN and CDR2 is SYDVKM in the germline V gene. CDR3 length: 15 amino acids. The ends were cut back, 4 bases at V and 2 bases at J, with 14 bases in the middle. CDR3 sequence (DNA): TGTGCCAGCAGTTCAGCCGAGACAGGTCAAGAGACCCAGTACTTC. Amino acids: CASSSAETGQETQYF. Variable domain in full (rest from reference TRBV28 and TRBJ2-5): DVKVTQSSRYLVKRTGEKVFLECVQDMDHENMFWYRQDPGLGLRLIYFSYDVKMKEKGDIPEGYSVSREKKERFSLILESASTNQTSMYLCASSSAETGQETQYFGPGTRLLVL.

V is TRBV6-1 and J is TRBJ1-1, with a weak D call TRBD1 (6 bases). The CDR3 sequence is 14 residues long. Trimming left V 6 bases short and J 6 bases short, with 17 bases between. Per the germline V gene, CDR1 is MNHNS and CDR2 is SASEGT. The CDR3 protein is CASSVRQDFPEAFF. In DNA form, the CDR3 reads TGTGCCAGCAGCGTACGACAGGATTTCCCTGAAGCTTTCTTT.

The chain links TRBV6-4 to TRBJ1-4; D ambiguous. CDR1 and CDR2 (germline): MRHNA, SNTAGT. Trimming took off 3 bases at V and 3 bases at J, with 14 bases between the two ends. The CDR3 spans 16 residues. CDR3 residues: CASSDRPVQANEKLFF. The DNA of the CDR3 is TGTGCCAGCAGTGATCGACCCGTCCAGGCTAATGAAAAACTGTTTTTT.

The gene calls are TRBV2 and TRBJ1-1; D is possibly TRBD1 (5 bases). Germline CDR1 is SNHLY and CDR2 is FYNNEI. The CDR3 is 13 residues long. Trimming removed 7 bases from V and 7 bases from J, with 16 bases in between. The CDR3 DNA reads as TGTGCCAGCAACTCGGGCGTGAGGGGTGAAGCTTTCTTT. It specifies CASNSGVRGEAFF.

The chain links TRBV7-2 to TRBJ2-1; 11 nucleotides align to TRBD1. The J segment lost 3 bases and the V segment lost 0 bases, leaving 4 bases of the junction unmatched. Germline V gene lookup returns CDR1 SGHTA and CDR2 FQGNSA. The CDR3 length is 17 residues. As DNA, the CDR3 is TGTGCCAGCAGCTTAGCGGCTGGGACAGGGGGCTACAATGAGCAGTTCTTC. Amino acid sequence: CASSLAAGTGGYNEQFF.

The chain is built from TRBV18 and TRBJ2-7; TRBD2 aligns across 8 bases. The J segment lost 0 bases and the V segment lost 4 bases, leaving 5 bases of the junction unmatched. The germline gives CDR1 KGHSH, CDR2 LQKENI. The CDR3 is made up of 15 amino acids. The CDR3 nucleotides are TGTGCCAGCTCACGTAGCGGGGCCAGCTCCTACGAGCAGTACTTC. It encodes CASSRSGASSYEQYF.

V and J are TRBV7-6 and TRBJ2-3; TRBD2 matches at 9 bases. Trimming at V came to 0 bases and at J to 2 bases, leaving 3 bases not matched to a gene. Germline CDR1 reads SGHVS; CDR2 reads FNYEAQ. The CDR3 is 16 residues long. Here the CDR3 DNA reads TGTGCCAGCAGCTTAGCGGCGGGAGGGTCCACAGATACGCAGTATTTT. Its protein product is CASSLAAGGSTDTQYF.

The V call is TRBV27, the J call TRBJ2-1, with D possibly TRBD2 on 6 matching bases. The CDR3 sequence is 14 residues long. Trimming took off 5 bases at V and 0 bases at J, with 8 bases between the two ends. Germline V gene data show CDR1 as MNHEY and CDR2 as SMNVEV (reference sequence). The CDR3: CASSRGLSYNEQFF. The CDR3, as DNA: TGTGCCAGCAGTAGGGGACTCTCCTACAATGAGCAGTTCTTC.

This chain connects TRBV28 to TRBJ2-1; D is tentatively TRBD1 or TRBD2 (5 bases each). The CDR3 sequence is 13 residues long. Germline-derived CDR1 and CDR2 are MDHEN and SYDVKM. Trimming stripped 5 bases from V and 4 bases from J, with 9 bases between. CDR3 nucleotide sequence: TGTGCCAGCAGTGGGGACGGATACAATGAGCAGTTCTTC. Translation gives CASSGDGYNEQFF. Using reference TRBV28 and TRBJ2-1 for the parts outside the CDR3, the full variable domain is DVKVTQSSRYLVKRTGEKVFLECVQDMDHENMFWYRQDPGLGLRLIYFSYDVKMKEKGDIPEGYSVSREKKERFSLILESASTNQTSMYLCASSGDGYNEQFFGPGTRLTVL.

The CDR3 sequence is CASSLGSTADYEQYF. CDR3 coding DNA: TGTGCCAGCAGCTTAGGTAGCACAGCAGACTACGAGCAGTACTTC. This chain joins TRBV7-6 and TRBJ2-7; D call uncertain. This CDR3 region has 15 residues. V dropped 1 base and J dropped 3 bases, with 13 bases sitting between them. Germline V CDR1 and CDR2: SGHVS, FNYEAQ.

This chain links TRBV19 with TRBJ2-1, with D maybe TRBD1 (6 bases). The V end lost 4 bases, the J end lost 6 bases, and 10 bases lay between the germline ends. Germline CDR1 reads LNHDA; CDR2 reads SQIVND (reference sequence). CDR3 length: 13 residues. This chain's CDR3 is CASSTTGLNEQFF. For the CDR3, the DNA is TGTGCCAGTAGTACCACAGGGCTCAATGAGCAGTTCTTC.

The chain is built from TRBV9 and TRBJ1-4; D gene unclear. This CDR3 has 14 amino acids. Germline V gene data show CDR1 as SGDLS and CDR2 as YYNGEE. V lost 0 bases, J lost 5 bases, and 8 bases lay in between. The CDR3 is CASSVGLANEKLFF. The CDR3 nucleotides read TGTGCCAGCAGCGTAGGCCTGGCGAATGAAAAACTGTTTTTT.